The entry below describes one TCR beta chain. In its sample, this clone was seen many times. Its antigen is not yet known. No much larger clone is present one base from it, and per-base qualities are unavailable. The CDR3 runs 15 amino acids, cysteine and phenylalanine included. The kept DNA is CDR3 alone, 45 bases in frame from the first base. Via the germline V gene, CDR1 is SGHNT and CDR2 YENEEA. Clipping removes 3 bases from V and 4 bases from J, with 4 as the unmatched junction base count. To prepare the library, PCR was applied. The instrument was an Illumina HiSeq 4000. High-throughput sequencing was used to profile the TCR beta-chain CDR3 region of each patient. Per the original workflow: A classifier to discriminate distant-metastatic papillary thyroid cancer patients was built from CDR3 differences across clinicopathological groups. Repertoire diversity was assessed with the Shannon index, and tumor-blood repertoire similarity with the Morisita-Horn index. The public reads were run again by TCRdb, first through fastp at Q25 and then through MiXCR, and only productive beta chains were kept. TCRdb, not the authors, supplied the V and J calls. This sample gives about 32,000 clones in total; 7% to 8% of them show up just once. In total, the top ten clones hold roughly two fifths of the sample.

This entry comes from a study of metastatic and nonmetastatic thyroid tumors (dated by TCRdb to 2020 to 2021). For the study in its entirety: For patients with malignant and with benign thyroid disease, the researchers compared repertoires between peripheral blood samples and tumor or nodule tissue samples. What the research found in general, with its limitations: TCR beta diversity was reported as significantly higher in malignant tumors than in benign nodules, in both blood and tumor samples.

Before undergoing thyroid surgery, none of the patients had been given any kind of treatment. The study retrospectively analysed patient clinical samples collected from the early 2010s to the late 2010s using T-cell receptor beta sequencing. The sequencing input was blood. This receptor chain uses TRBV11-3 and TRBJ2-3; TRBD1 agrees with 10 junctional bases. This receptor was identified in a female donor with papillary thyroid cancer or a benign thyroid nodule (not recorded which). Some clones in this sample may be carry-over from other donors' samples. The nucleotides are TGTGCCAGCAGCTTGGGACAGGGGAATTCAGATACGCAGTATTTT. It encodes CASSLGQGNSDTQYF.